This TCR beta chain is drawn from a study of shared clonotypes between healthy human individuals. As for this clone: As yet, its antigen is unknown.

V lost 6 bases and J lost 10, with 13 bases in between. The CDR3 is made up of 12 amino acids. Germline CDR1 is MDHEN and CDR2 is SYDVKM. The authors' processing: As immunoSEQ supplied junction-only sequences (without quality scores), filtering differed. Generated by immunoSEQ multiplex PCR, the TCRdb table keeps only in-frame clones and is missing some. V and J calls and clone size follow that table, whereas D and trimming were derived from the DNA. The sample carries around 1.9 million clones, approximately 92% recorded once. General study findings and limits: Researchers found naive subsets generally carried larger estimated richness than memory subsets. Clonotype sharing levels among donors were expected to vary with sequencing depth. Sampling covered blood only; tissue repertoires likely differ.

Naive CD8 cells lacked CD45RO, underwent positive selection for CCR7 and left out terminally differentiated effector memory CD45RA+ cells. This receptor was taken from a man between 18 and 35 years old in good health. Some clones in this sample may be carry-over from other donors' samples. The sample taken for sequencing was naive CD8+ T cells from PBMCs. V is TRBV28 and J is TRBJ2-1, with D uncertain. The CDR3 bases are TGTGCCAGCAGCCTACCTCTACGGGAGCAGTTCTTC. Protein: CASSLPLREQFF.